This T cell receptor beta chain was captured by sequencing in a study of CD8 T cells in ankylosing spondylitis (dated 2017 in TCRdb). Background on the whole study: To find TCR variants linked to disease, the study profiled T cell receptor beta repertoires in ankylosing spondylitis patients and healthy donors. Peripheral blood was sampled, and synovial fluid was additionally collected from ankylosing spondylitis patients. The full study cohort comprised 25 ankylosing spondylitis patients and 110 or so healthy donors.

Deletion took 5 bases off V and 6 bases off J, with a span of 13 bases between the germline ends. Inclusive of the bounding cysteine and phenylalanine, the CDR3 is 12 residues long. This entry keeps only the CDR3 DNA: 36 bases, framed from base 1. Taken from the germline V gene, the CDR1 and CDR2 loops are SQVTM and ANQGSEA. This clonotype was counted many times. No cognate antigen has been identified for it. Per-nucleotide qualities are absent, and no much larger clonotype sits a single base away. The instrument given in TCRdb is Illumina HiSeq 2500. TCR beta libraries were prepared by quantitative 5'-RACE with molecular barcodes. The authors processed their data as follows. A new computational method, built on a probabilistic model of VDJ rearrangement, was used to identify disease-linked TCR variants. The public reads were quality trimmed at Q25 with fastp and then assembled into clones with MiXCR by TCRdb, keeping productive beta chains. Each CDR3 protein gets just one entry, which takes the most common genes and DNA from the rows behind it. The V and J calls and clone size come from TCRdb's table, not from the authors' own analysis. The sample table records about 800,000 distinct CDR3 sequences; 12% of these occur just once. Around 0.51% of the sample lies in the top ten.

General study outcomes and caveats: Some motif variants had previously been reported in the synovial fluid and blood of reactive arthritis patients, which suggests shared mechanisms of disease initiation. The disease-linked clones had a CD8+ phenotype and were found at relatively low frequencies in peripheral blood. A TCR beta motif made up of several highly homologous amino acid variants appeared to be characteristic of blood from ankylosing spondylitis patients. Significant enrichment of the disease-linked clones was reported in matched synovial fluid samples from ankylosing spondylitis patients.

This clonotype originated in a male donor with ankylosing spondylitis. The sample taken for sequencing was blood, either unsorted or a sorted T cell fraction (not recorded which). This sequence uses TRBV29-1 and TRBJ1-1, with TRBD1 tentatively as D gene (5 bases match). The nucleotides are TGCAGCGTTTTTGGACAACGCGCTGAAGCTTTCTTT. The translation is CSVFGQRAEAFF.